Listed below are T cell receptor beta chains from one sample, sequenced in a study of blood T cell repertoires in COVID-19. Data came from immunoSEQ multiplex PCR; TCRdb stores just in-frame clones and leaves some out. The sample has over 35,000 clones, 85% to 90% seen once; the top ten hold about 40%. Sequenced material: peripheral blood. The receptors here all came from a man in his 60s with active or convalescent COVID-19. The CDR3 runs from the conserved cysteine through the conserved F or W. A D gene is named only where the DNA matches it firmly. Size is omitted from some rows. Given values are once, few, many or a class for expanded clones.

j_call v_call d_call clone_size cdr3_nt cdr3_aa
TRBJ1-2 TRBV19 TRBD1 NA TGTGCCAGTAGAACGACAGGGGGGAATGGTAACTATGGCTACACCTTC CASRTTGGNGNYGYTF
TRBJ1-6 TRBV6-5 TRBD1 NA TGTGCCAGCAGCCGGGGAACAGGGGGCGATTCACCCCTCCACTTT CASSRGTGGDSPLHF
TRBJ2-3 TRBV11-3 TRBD1 NA TGTGCCAGCAGCTTAGGTTTGCAGGGGGCCGGGGATACGCAGTATTTT CASSLGLQGAGDTQYF
TRBJ2-1 TRBV5-6 TRBD2 NA TGTGCCAGCAGCTTTCGGGAGGTCTACAATGAGCAGTTCTTC CASSFREVYNEQFF
TRBJ2-1 TRBV6-4 TRBD2 NA TGTGCCAGCAGTGACGCGGCGGGAGGGCCCCACAATGAGCAGTTCTTC CASSDAAGGPHNEQFF
TRBJ2-3 TRBV6-2/TRBV6-3 NA NA TGTGCCAGCAGTATACAAGGGGTAGATACGCAGTATTTT CASSIQGVDTQYF
TRBJ2-5 TRBV5-1 TRBD1 NA TGCGCCAGCAGCTTGGTCCCCAGGGACAGGGGGCGGCAAGAGACCCAGTACTTC CASSLVPRDRGRQETQYF
TRBJ1-1 TRBV10-3 NA NA TGTGCCATCAGTGAGGGTGGGCAGGGAATTCGCACTGAAGCTTTCTTT CAISEGGQGIRTEAFF
TRBJ1-1 TRBV10-3 TRBD1 NA TGTGCCATCAGCCCAGGACAGGGATTGGACACTGAAGCTTTCTTT CAISPGQGLDTEAFF
TRBJ2-5 TRBV7-2 NA NA TGTGCCAGCAGCTTAGCCAGGGAAGAGACCCAGTACTTC CASSLAREETQYF
TRBJ1-2 TRBV19 NA NA TGTGCCAGTAGCCCCGGGCAGGGCTATGGCTACACCTTC CASSPGQGYGYTF
TRBJ2-3 TRBV11-3 TRBD2 NA TGTGCCAGCAGCTCAGGCGGGGGGCGGGGCGCAGATACGCAGTATTTT CASSSGGGRGADTQYF
TRBJ2-2 TRBV24-1 NA NA TGTGCCACCAGTGGTGGGGTATTGAGCGGCACCGGGGAGCTGTTTTTT CATSGGVLSGTGELFF
TRBJ1-3 TRBV11-3 NA NA TGTGCCAGCAGCTTAGAGACGAGGGGGACCATATATTTT CASSLETRGTIYF
TRBJ2-5 TRBV19 TRBD2 NA TGTGCCAGTAGCCGCAAGCGGGGGCCATCGGGGACCCAGTACTTC CASSRKRGPSGTQYF
TRBJ1-2 TRBV12-5 TRBD1 NA TGTGCTAGTGGACAGGGGGCAACTCTGTTCTATGGCTACACCTTC CASGQGATLFYGYTF
TRBJ2-1 TRBV5-1 TRBD1 NA TGCGCCAGCAGCTTGGGAGGGGGCAAGGCCTACAATGAGCAGTTCTTC CASSLGGGKAYNEQFF
TRBJ1-4 TRBV3-1/TRBV3-2 NA NA TGTGCCAGCAGCGCACAAGGGAGCCCAACTAATGAAAAACTGTTTTTT CASSAQGSPTNEKLFF
TRBJ2-3 TRBV6-5 NA NA TGTGCCAGCAGTTACTCGGGCAGAAACACAGATACGCAGTATTTT CASSYSGRNTDTQYF
TRBJ1-6 TRBV9 TRBD1 NA TGTGCCAGCAGCGTAGCTACCGGGACAGCCTATAATTCACCCCTCCACTTT CASSVATGTAYNSPLHF
TRBJ2-1 TRBV29-1 NA NA TGCAGCGCCCTAAGCGGGACACCCTACAATGAGCAGTTCTTC CSALSGTPYNEQFF
TRBJ1-1 TRBV5-4 TRBD1 NA TGTGCCAGCAGCTTGGCGGTGGGACAGGGTTTAACTGAAGCTTTCTTT CASSLAVGQGLTEAFF
TRBJ1-6 TRBV27 TRBD1 NA TGTGCCAGCAGTTTCACCCCGAGACAGGGAAGAGCATCACCCCTCCACTTT CASSFTPRQGRASPLHF
TRBJ1-3 TRBV6-5 NA few TGTGCCAGCAGTTACTCGACGGGGGGCGGAAACACCATATATTTT CASSYSTGGGNTIYF
TRBJ2-1 TRBV9 TRBD2 NA TGTGCCAGCAGCGCCCGCCCTCGGGCTAGCGGGAGGGCCGATGAGCAGTTCTTC CASSARPRASGRADEQFF
TRBJ2-5 TRBV6-5 TRBD2 NA TGTGCCAGCAGGCCATTGGGACTAGCTGCCGAGACCCAGTACTTC CASRPLGLAAETQYF
TRBJ1-1 TRBV7-9 NA NA TGTGCCAGCAGCTTAGTGCGGACTCCGAACACTGAAGCTTTCTTT CASSLVRTPNTEAFF
TRBJ2-3 TRBV4-3 NA NA TGCGCCAGCAGCCAAGCAGGGGGAGGTTACGATACGCAGTATTTT CASSQAGGGYDTQYF
TRBJ1-5 TRBV28 TRBD1 NA TGTGCCAGCAGTTCTACGGGACAGGGGGATCATCAGCCCCAGCATTTT CASSSTGQGDHQPQHF
TRBJ1-1 TRBV2 NA NA TGTGCCAGCAACAGGGTGGTAAACACTGAAGCTTTCTTT CASNRVVNTEAFF
TRBJ2-1 TRBV5-1 TRBD1 NA TGCGCCAGCAGCTTGGGACAGGGCTACAATGAGCAGTTCTTC CASSLGQGYNEQFF
TRBJ1-2 TRBV2 NA NA TGTGCCAGCACCGCAGGGAATCCCTATGGCTACACCTTC CASTAGNPYGYTF
TRBJ2-3 TRBV5-6 TRBD2 NA TGTGCCAGCAGTTCGGGACTAGATGGGGCAGATACGCAGTATTTT CASSSGLDGADTQYF
TRBJ1-5 TRBV28 TRBD1 NA TGTGCCAGCAGTCCCTTGGACAGGAGGAATCAGCCCCAGCATTTT CASSPLDRRNQPQHF
TRBJ2-5 TRBV9 TRBD2 NA TGTGCCAGCAGCGCGACTAGCGGATGGGAGACCCAGTACTTC CASSATSGWETQYF
TRBJ1-2 TRBV5-4 TRBD1 once TGTGCCAGCAGCTGGGGACAGGAGAACTATGGCTACACCTTC CASSWGQENYGYTF
TRBJ1-2 TRBV15 TRBD1 NA TGTGCCACCAGCAGACTCGACAGGGGGGCCGGCTACACCTTC CATSRLDRGAGYTF
TRBJ1-1 TRBV5-1 NA NA TGCGCCAGCAGCTTTAATCAGAATGAAGCTTTCTTT CASSFNQNEAFF
TRBJ2-3 TRBV5-4 NA once TGTGCCAGCAGCCGGGACTCATCTAGCACAGATACGCAGTATTTT CASSRDSSSTDTQYF
TRBJ2-2 TRBV9 TRBD1 NA TGTGCCAGCAGCACCCAGGGGGCCGACACCGGGGAGCTGTTTTTT CASSTQGADTGELFF
TRBJ1-4 TRBV27 NA once TGTGCCAGCAGTTCTCGGACAGACGGGAAGAATGAAAAACTGTTTTTT CASSSRTDGKNEKLFF
TRBJ2-3 TRBV11-2 NA NA TGTGCCAGCAGCCCCTCGTCAAGAGGAGATACGCAGTATTTT CASSPSSRGDTQYF
TRBJ1-6 TRBV5-6 TRBD1 NA TGTGCCAGCAGCCCATTGGGACAGGGGGTCGGCTCCTATAATTCACCCCTCCACTTT CASSPLGQGVGSYNSPLHF
TRBJ2-1 TRBV14 TRBD2 NA TGTGCCAGCAGCCACCAACTAGCGGGGGGGGGCGATGAGCAGTTCTTC CASSHQLAGGGDEQFF
TRBJ2-3 TRBV4-1 NA NA TGCGCCAGCAGCCAAGTACGAGCGGGTAGCACAGATACGCAGTATTTT CASSQVRAGSTDTQYF
TRBJ1-1 TRBV25-1 TRBD1 once TGTGCCAGCAGTGAATGGACAGGGGGCGGAACGGCTTTCTTT CASSEWTGGGTAFF
TRBJ2-5 TRBV19 NA NA TGTGCCAGTAGTACAGGGTACGAGACCCAGTACTTC CASSTGYETQYF
TRBJ2-2 TRBV5-4 NA NA TGTGCCAGCAGCTTAGCTAGGGGGTCTCCCACCGGGGAGCTGTTTTTT CASSLARGSPTGELFF
TRBJ1-1 TRBV19 TRBD1 NA TGTGCCAGTAGGGACAGGGGCGGCACTGAAGCTTTCTTT CASRDRGGTEAFF
TRBJ1-1 TRBV28 TRBD1 NA TGTGCCAGCAGCCCTAACGGCAGGGGGCCGAACACTGAAGCTTTCTTT CASSPNGRGPNTEAFF
TRBJ2-3 TRBV7-9 NA NA TGTGCCAGCAGCCTCCCCAAGGGGGCAGATACGCAGTATTTT CASSLPKGADTQYF
TRBJ2-1 TRBV20-1 TRBD2 NA TGCAGTGCTAGTACACTAGCGGGAGTTTATAATGAGCAGTTCTTC CSASTLAGVYNEQFF
TRBJ2-5 TRBV6-5 TRBD2 once TGTGCCAGCAGCCGTAGCGGGCCCTACCAAGAGACCCAGTACTTC CASSRSGPYQETQYF